Below are 16 T cell receptor beta chains sequenced from a single sample in a study of OX40 agonist ivuxolimab in advanced cancers. Library construction relied on the immunoSEQ multiplex PCR assay. Imported from immuneACCESS, the table was reduced by TCRdb to in-frame sequences with V and J called. These copies leave out some clones; in studies compared against another copy, an unresolved V gene accounts for under half, and the cause of the remainder is not known. Recorded for this sample are about 65,000 clones; 91% of them occurred a single time. 1.5% to 2% of the sample comes from the top ten. Sequences were derived from CD4+ or CD8+ T cells sorted from blood, sampled in a trial of the OX40 agonist ivuxolimab. The receptors derive from an adult with an advanced solid tumor such as melanoma, head and neck, liver or kidney cancer.

V usage is TRBV6-6 and J usage is TRBJ2-1; no clear D gene. From germline, CDR1 is MNHNY and CDR2 SVGAGI (reference sequence). With 7 bases removed from V and 9 bases from J, the gap between germline ends came to 10 bases. The CDR3 length is 11 residues. The CDR3 reads CASTTRTEQFF. In DNA, the CDR3 is TGTGCCAGCACGACCCGGACTGAGCAGTTCTTC.

J is TRBJ2-1 and V is TRBV5-1, with TRBD2 matching over 7 bases. V was clipped by 1 base and J by 4 bases; unmatched bases: 8. The CDR3 loop spans 16 amino acids. Germline values: CDR1 SGHRS, CDR2 YFSETQ. The CDR3 bases are TGCGCCAGCAGCTTGTTAGGCGGGAGTCAGTACAATGAGCAGTTCTTC. Translating it yields CASSLLGGSQYNEQFF. Drawing the rest from reference TRBV5-1 and TRBJ2-1, the complete variable domain is KAGVTQTPRYLIKTRGQQVTLSCSPISGHRSVSWYQQTPGQGLQFLFEYFSETQRNKGNFPGRFSGRQFSNSRSEMNVSTLELGDSALYLCASSLLGGSQYNEQFFGPGTRLTVL.

The chain links TRBV5-4 to TRBJ2-5, with TRBD2 matching 8 bases. The CDR3 runs to 14 residues. Trimming at V came to 4 bases and at J to 3 bases, leaving 5 bases not matched to a gene. The V gene's germline CDR1 is SGHNT and CDR2 YYREEE (reference sequence). The CDR3 loop reads CASSILAEKETQYF. The CDR3 region has the DNA TGTGCCAGCAGCATACTAGCGGAAAAAGAGACCCAGTACTTC.

This chain joins TRBV6-6 and TRBJ1-2, with 8 positions matching TRBD1. The CDR3 runs to 13 residues. J lost 4 bases, V lost 4 bases, and 2 bases had no gene match. CDR1 is MNHNY and CDR2 is SVGAGI in the germline V gene (reference sequence). The CDR3 DNA sequence: TGTGCCAGCAGTTTGACAGGGGCCTATGGCTACACCTTC. It yields the protein CASSLTGAYGYTF.

The chain is built from TRBV7-6 and TRBJ2-1, with 9 bases matching TRBD2. This CDR3 region has 15 residues. With 5 bases clipped from V and 5 bases from J, the junction kept 7 bases outside the gene matches. Germline V gene lookup returns CDR1 SGHVS and CDR2 FNYEAQ. The CDR3 sequence: CASSPGRGGHNEQFF. For the CDR3, the DNA is TGTGCCAGCAGCCCCGGGCGGGGGGGCCACAATGAGCAGTTCTTC.

In nucleotides, the CDR3 is TGTGCCAGCAGCCTTAGCAGGGTTGACTATGGCTACACCTTC. The encoded protein is CASSLSRVDYGYTF. The V and J genes are TRBV7-2 and TRBJ1-2, with D perhaps matching TRBD1 (5 bases). In germline, CDR1 is SGHTA, CDR2 FQGNSA. The CDR3 totals 14 residues. V lost 5 bases and J 3 bases, leaving 13 bases between the germline ends.

This chain connects TRBV4-2 to TRBJ2-2; TRBD1 agrees at 7 bases. CDR1 and CDR2 (germline): LGHNA, YNFKEQ. Trimming took 4 bases from V and 6 from J; bases not matched to a gene: 5. The CDR3 covers 14 residues. The CDR3 loop is CASSPGTGAGELFF. The CDR3 DNA is TGTGCCAGCAGCCCAGGAACAGGGGCCGGGGAGCTGTTTTTT.

This chain connects TRBV12-5 to TRBJ2-7, with 8 bases identical to TRBD1. Germline lookup yields CDR1 LGHNT and CDR2 FRNRAP. The CDR3 contains 17 residues. V dropped 0 bases and J dropped 4; count of bases not matched to a gene: 11. Here the CDR3 reads CASGLVQVRGQRYEQYF. The CDR3 DNA reads as TGTGCTAGTGGTTTGGTACAAGTCAGGGGGCAACGGTACGAGCAGTACTTC.

The chain's CDR3 is CASSLLGGSYNEQFF. CDR3 sequence (DNA): TGCGCCAGCAGTCTCCTAGGAGGCTCCTACAATGAGCAGTTCTTC. The chain employs TRBV5-1 and TRBJ2-1, with D possibly TRBD2 on 5 matching bases. CDR1 and CDR2 (germline): SGHRS, YFSETQ. The CDR3 spans 15 residues. The V gene lost 5 bases and the J gene lost 0 bases, with 12 bases spanning the gap.

The chain links TRBV18 to TRBJ1-1, with D unresolved. From germline, CDR1 is KGHSH and CDR2 LQKENI. Trimming pared 6 bases from V and 0 bases from J, leaving 5 bases between. The length of the CDR3 is 12 residues. The CDR3 region is CASSTMNTEAFF. CDR3 sequence (DNA): TGTGCCAGCTCGACCATGAACACTGAAGCTTTCTTT.

This clone was seen a single time. The chain employs TRBV19 and TRBJ2-2, with unresolved D. CDR1 and CDR2 from the germline V gene are LNHDA and SQIVND (reference sequence). The CDR3 has 14 amino acids. V lost 0 bases and J lost 7, with 9 bases in between. CDR3 loop: CASSIDLRVGELFF. The DNA of the CDR3 is TGTGCCAGTAGTATAGATCTGAGAGTCGGGGAGCTGTTTTTT. Using reference TRBV19 and TRBJ2-2 for the parts outside the CDR3, the full variable domain is DGGITQSPKYLFRKEGQNVTLSCEQNLNHDAMYWYRQDPGQGLRLIYYSQIVNDFQKGDIAEGYSVSREKKESFPLTVTSAQKNPTAFYLCASSIDLRVGELFFGEGSRLTVL.

V and J are TRBV19 and TRBJ1-6; D unclear. The V end lost 0 bases, the J end lost 7 bases, and 7 bases lay between the germline ends. This CDR3 comprises 14 residues. Germline assignment: CDR1 LNHDA and CDR2 SQIVND (reference sequence). The CDR3 nucleotides read TGTGCCAGTAGTATAGACGGGTCCAATTCACCCCTCCACTTT. This gives the protein CASSIDGSNSPLHF.

DNA for the CDR3: TGTGCCAGCAGCTTGGTCGCGGGAGTAGTCTACGAGCAGTACTTC. This translates into CASSLVAGVVYEQYF. The chain has TRBV11-2 and TRBJ2-7, with 7 nucleotides matching TRBD2. CDR3 size: 15 residues. With 3 bases clipped from V and 3 bases from J, the junction kept 8 bases outside the gene matches. Germline V gene sequence: CDR1 SGHAT, CDR2 FQNNGV.

The chain combines TRBV7-2 with TRBJ2-1, with TRBD2 identical over 12 bases. Germline CDR1 reads SGHTA; CDR2 reads FQGNSA. This CDR3 comprises 15 residues. V lost 6 bases, J lost 4 bases, and 4 bases stayed unmatched. The CDR3 coding sequence is TGTGCCAGCAGTCAGCTAGCGGGGGGGTACAATGAGCAGTTCTTC. Protein sequence: CASSQLAGGYNEQFF. The variable domain in full, completed from reference TRBV7-2 and TRBJ2-1, reads GAGVSQSPSNKVTEKGKDVELRCDPISGHTALYWYRQSLGQGLEFLIYFQGNSAPDKSGLPSDRFSAERTGGSVSTLTIQRTQQEDSAVYLCASSQLAGGYNEQFFGPGTRLTVL.

About this clone: Other DNA sequences in the sample encode the same CDR3. The chain employs TRBV5-4 and TRBJ1-6, with 8 bases fitting TRBD1. The CDR3 sequence is 14 residues long. CDR1 and CDR2 (germline): SGHNT, YYREEE (reference sequence). V was pared by 0 bases and J by 10 bases, with 3 bases of the junction left unmatched. The CDR3 region has the DNA TGTGCCAGCAGCTTGGACAGGGGGAACTCACCCCTCCACTTT. Protein product: CASSLDRGNSPLHF.

This sequence joins TRBV7-9 and TRBJ2-2; unclear D gene. This CDR3 spans 14 amino acids. The germline V and J ends were trimmed by 1 base and 4 bases, with 7 bases remaining between them. Per germline, CDR1 SEHNR and CDR2 FQNEAQ (reference sequence). CDR3 nucleotides: TGTGCCAGCAGCTTAGAGGGCAGCACCGGGGAGCTGTTTTTT. Its translation is CASSLEGSTGELFF.